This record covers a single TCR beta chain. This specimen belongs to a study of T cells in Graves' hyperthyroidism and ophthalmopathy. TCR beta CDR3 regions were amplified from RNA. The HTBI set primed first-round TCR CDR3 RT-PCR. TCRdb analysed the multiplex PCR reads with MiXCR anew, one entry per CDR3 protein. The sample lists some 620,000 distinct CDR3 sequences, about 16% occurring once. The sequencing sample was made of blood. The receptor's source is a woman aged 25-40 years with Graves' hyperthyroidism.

The CDR3 DNA reads TGTGCCAGCAGGATGGCGGGATCTGCTTACGAGCAGTACTTC. Translating it yields CASRMAGSAYEQYF. V usage is TRBV11-2 and J usage is TRBJ2-7; a weak D match, TRBD2 (6 bases). The CDR3 contains 14 residues. Germline lookup yields CDR1 SGHAT and CDR2 FQNNGV. The V and J ends lost 6 bases and 4 bases respectively, with 16 bases between them.